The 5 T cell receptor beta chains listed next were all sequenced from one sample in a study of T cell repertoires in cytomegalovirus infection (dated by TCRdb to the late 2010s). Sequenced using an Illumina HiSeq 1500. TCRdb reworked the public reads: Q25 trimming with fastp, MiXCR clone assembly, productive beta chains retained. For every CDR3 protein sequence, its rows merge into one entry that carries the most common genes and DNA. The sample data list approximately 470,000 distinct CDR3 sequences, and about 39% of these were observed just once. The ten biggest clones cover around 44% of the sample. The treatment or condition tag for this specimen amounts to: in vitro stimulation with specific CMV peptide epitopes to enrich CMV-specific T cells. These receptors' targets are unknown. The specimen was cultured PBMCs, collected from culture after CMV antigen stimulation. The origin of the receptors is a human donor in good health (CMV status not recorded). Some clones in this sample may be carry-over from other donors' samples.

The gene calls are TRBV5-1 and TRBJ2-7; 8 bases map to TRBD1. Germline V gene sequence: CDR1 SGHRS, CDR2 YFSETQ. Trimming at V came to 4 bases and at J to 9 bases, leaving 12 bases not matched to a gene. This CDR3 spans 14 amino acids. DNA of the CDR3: TGCGCCAGCAGCCCGGGCCCGCAGGGGGCCGCGCAGTACTTC. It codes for CASSPGPQGAAQYF.

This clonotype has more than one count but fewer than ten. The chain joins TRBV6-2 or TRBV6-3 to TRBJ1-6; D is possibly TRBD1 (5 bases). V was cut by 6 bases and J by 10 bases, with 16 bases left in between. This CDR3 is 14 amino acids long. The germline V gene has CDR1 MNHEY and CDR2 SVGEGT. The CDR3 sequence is CASRPGRRSSPLHF. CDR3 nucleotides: TGTGCCAGCAGACCGGGACGGCGATCCTCACCCCTCCACTTT.

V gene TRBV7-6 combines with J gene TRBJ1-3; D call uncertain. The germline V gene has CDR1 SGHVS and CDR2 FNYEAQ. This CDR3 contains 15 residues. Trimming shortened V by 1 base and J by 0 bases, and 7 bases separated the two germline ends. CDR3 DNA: TGTGCCAGCAGCTTAGGAAGGGTCTCTGGAAACACCATATATTTT. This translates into CASSLGRVSGNTIYF.

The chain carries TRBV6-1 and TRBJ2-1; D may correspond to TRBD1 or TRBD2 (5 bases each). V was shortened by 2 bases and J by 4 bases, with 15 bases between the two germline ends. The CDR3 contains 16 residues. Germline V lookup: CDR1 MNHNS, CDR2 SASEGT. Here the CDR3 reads CASSERIGTPYNEQFF. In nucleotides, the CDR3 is TGTGCCAGCAGTGAAAGGATCGGGACGCCTTACAATGAGCAGTTCTTC.

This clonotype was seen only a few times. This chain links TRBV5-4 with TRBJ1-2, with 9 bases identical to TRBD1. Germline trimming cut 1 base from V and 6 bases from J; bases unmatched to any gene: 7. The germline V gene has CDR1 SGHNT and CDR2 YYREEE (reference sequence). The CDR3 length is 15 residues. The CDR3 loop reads CASSLRTGVRDGYTF. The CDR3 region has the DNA TGTGCCAGCAGCTTGCGGACAGGGGTTAGGGATGGCTACACCTTC.